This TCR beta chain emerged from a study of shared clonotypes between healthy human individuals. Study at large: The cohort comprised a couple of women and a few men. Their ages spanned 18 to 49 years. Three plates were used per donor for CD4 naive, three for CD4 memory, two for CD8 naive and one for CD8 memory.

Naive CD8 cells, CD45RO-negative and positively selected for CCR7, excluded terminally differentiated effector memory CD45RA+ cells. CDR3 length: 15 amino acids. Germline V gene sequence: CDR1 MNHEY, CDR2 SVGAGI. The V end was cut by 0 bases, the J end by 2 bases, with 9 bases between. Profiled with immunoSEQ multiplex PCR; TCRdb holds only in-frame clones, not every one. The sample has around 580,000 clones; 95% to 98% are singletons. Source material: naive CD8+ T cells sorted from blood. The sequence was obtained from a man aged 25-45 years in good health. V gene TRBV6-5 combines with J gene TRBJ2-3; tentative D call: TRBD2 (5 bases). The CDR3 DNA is TGTGCCAGCAGTTACTCCGTGGACTTCACAGATACGCAGTATTTT. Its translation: CASSYSVDFTDTQYF.